Below are 27 T cell receptor beta chains sequenced from a single sample in a study of Ad26.COV2.S vaccination and SARS-CoV-2 variants. Treatment denoted: roughly 19 received Ad26.COV2.S at low or high dose, single or two shots; several received placebo; per-sample allocation not given. Sampling occurred on day 63 after the first vaccine or placebo injection. The protocol was immunoSEQ multiplex PCR, while the TCRdb copy is restricted to in-frame clones and leaves out a portion. The sample records 400,000 to 500,000 clones, roughly 90% being singletons. This material consisted of peripheral blood, taken in a trial of Ad26.COV2.S vaccine versus placebo. The origin of the receptors is a person aged 18-65 years who received the Ad26.COV2.S COVID-19 vaccine or a placebo.

Here the CDR3 reads CASSDPGSSFTDTQYF. CDR3 DNA sequence: TGTGCCAGCAGCGACCCCGGGAGTTCGTTCACAGATACGCAGTATTTT. The V gene is TRBV9, the J gene TRBJ2-3; tentative D call: TRBD2 (6 bases). The CDR3 sequence is 16 residues long. The V and J ends lost 3 bases and 2 bases respectively, with 16 bases between them. Germline V gene data show CDR1 as SGDLS and CDR2 as YYNGEE.

On this clone itself: The same CDR3 can be traced to other DNA sequences in this sample. V usage is TRBV7-2 and J usage is TRBJ2-3, with TRBD2 matching over 8 bases. CDR3 length: 14 amino acids. Germline values: CDR1 SGHTA, CDR2 FQGNSA. Unmatched junction bases numbered 4, after V lost 5 bases and J lost 3 bases. The CDR3 bases are TGTGCCAGCAGCCTGGTAGCGGGGACAGATACGCAGTATTTT. Translating gives CASSLVAGTDTQYF. The full variable domain, in which reference TRBV7-2 and TRBJ2-3 provide the parts outside the CDR3, is GAGVSQSPSNKVTEKGKDVELRCDPISGHTALYWYRQSLGQGLEFLIYFQGNSAPDKSGLPSDRFSAERTGGSVSTLTIQRTQQEDSAVYLCASSLVAGTDTQYFGPGTRLTVL.

The rearrangement links TRBV2 to TRBJ2-3; no clear D gene. V was cut by 4 bases and J by 2 bases, with 10 bases left in between. The germline V gene has CDR1 SNHLY and CDR2 FYNNEI. This CDR3 spans 14 amino acids. The CDR3 reads CASSVRQSTDTQYF. The CDR3 nucleotides read TGTGCCAGCAGTGTGCGCCAATCCACAGATACGCAGTATTTT. The entire variable domain, with the rest obtained from reference TRBV2 and TRBJ2-3, is as follows: EPEVTQTPSHQVTQMGQEVILRCVPISNHLYFYWYRQILGQKVEFLVSFYNNEISEKSEIFDDQFSVERPDGSNFTLKIRSTKLEDSAMYFCASSVRQSTDTQYFGPGTRLTVL.

This chain uses TRBV5-1 with TRBJ2-7; 8 bases agree with TRBD2. The germline V gene has CDR1 SGHRS and CDR2 YFSETQ. The CDR3 has 14 residues. Trimming removed 0 bases from V and 9 bases from J; junction bases left unmatched: 8. The CDR3 bases are TGCGCCAGCAGCTTGGAGGGTGACGGGGGGGGGCAGTACTTC. Protein: CASSLEGDGGGQYF.

This clone has just one count. V usage is TRBV6-1 and J usage is TRBJ1-5; D is possibly TRBD1 (5 bases). Germline values: CDR1 MNHNS, CDR2 SASEGT. V dropped 5 bases and J dropped 6 bases, with 14 bases sitting between them. CDR3 size: 14 residues. The CDR3 loop is CASSLQGRSQPQHF. The CDR3, as DNA: TGTGCCAGCAGTCTTCAGGGCCGGTCTCAGCCCCAGCATTTT.

The chain combines TRBV9 with TRBJ1-2; perhaps TRBD1 as D (6 bases). V was trimmed by 2 bases and J by 5 bases, leaving 19 bases between them. In germline, CDR1 is SGDLS, CDR2 YYNGEE. The CDR3 is 16 amino acids. CDR3 sequence (DNA): TGTGCCAGCAGCGTCGGACAGACACTTCAGGGGTATGGCTACACCTTC. Protein product: CASSVGQTLQGYGYTF.

The rearrangement joins TRBV9 to TRBJ1-6; 9 bases agree with TRBD1. V lost 4 bases, J lost 7 bases, and 6 bases stayed unmatched. The germline V gene encodes CDR1 SGDLS and CDR2 YYNGEE. The CDR3 loop spans 15 amino acids. The CDR3 sequence: CASSPDRGGNSPLHF. The DNA for the CDR3 is TGTGCCAGCAGCCCCGACAGGGGGGGGAATTCACCCCTCCACTTT. Full variable domain (missing parts from reference TRBV9 and TRBJ1-6): DSGVTQTPKHLITATGQRVTLRCSPRSGDLSVYWYQQSLDQGLQFLIQYYNGEERAKGNILERFSAQQFPDLHSELNLSSLELGDSALYFCASSPDRGGNSPLHFGNGTRLTVT.

The chain combines TRBV2 with TRBJ2-3; TRBD2 agrees at 12 bases. The junction had 3 bases not matched to a gene; V was cut back by 4 bases and J by 4 bases. The CDR3 runs to 15 residues. The germline gives CDR1 SNHLY, CDR2 FYNNEI. The CDR3, as DNA: TGTGCCAGCAGTGGACTAGCGGGGGCCGCAGATACGCAGTATTTT. It codes for CASSGLAGAADTQYF.

V and J are TRBV7-2 and TRBJ1-2, with D possibly being TRBD1 (6 bases). Trimming cost V 5 bases and J 4 bases, with 17 bases left between them. This CDR3 has 15 amino acids. Germline V gene lookup returns CDR1 SGHTA and CDR2 FQGNSA. CDR3 amino acids: CASSIDRSSFYGYTF. As DNA, the CDR3 is TGTGCCAGCAGCATAGACAGGTCGTCCTTCTATGGCTACACCTTC.

As for this clone: Other DNA sequences within the sample encode an identical CDR3. The rearrangement links TRBV7-2 to TRBJ2-7; 7 bases align to TRBD1. The CDR3 runs 14 residues. V dropped 2 bases and J dropped 2; count of bases not matched to a gene: 3. Germline V lookup: CDR1 SGHTA, CDR2 FQGNSA. The CDR3 DNA reads TGTGCCAGCAGCTTAAGGACAGGCCCCTACGAGCAGTACTTC. Encoded protein: CASSLRTGPYEQYF.

The chain couples TRBV19 to TRBJ2-1; D tentatively reads TRBD1 or TRBD2 (6 bases each). Germline lookup yields CDR1 LNHDA and CDR2 SQIVND (reference sequence). Trimming left V 6 bases short and J 2 bases short, with 11 bases between. This CDR3 is built from 14 residues. The CDR3 spells CASREGGAYNEQFF. Written as DNA, the CDR3 is TGTGCCAGTAGAGAGGGGGGCGCCTACAATGAGCAGTTCTTC.

The rearrangement uses TRBV5-6 and TRBJ2-5; D unclear. The germline gives CDR1 SGHDT, CDR2 YYEEEE. The CDR3 has 14 amino acids. The V end lost 4 bases, the J end lost 1 base, and 11 bases lay between the germline ends. DNA for the CDR3: TGTGCCAGCAGCAAGCAAGGCGGCCAAGAGACCCAGTACTTC. Protein sequence: CASSKQGGQETQYF. Complete variable domain (other parts from reference TRBV5-6 and TRBJ2-5): DAGVTQSPTHLIKTRGQQVTLRCSPKSGHDTVSWYQQALGQGPQFIFQYYEEEERQRGNFPDRFSGHQFPNYSSELNVNALLLGDSALYLCASSKQGGQETQYFGPGTRLLVL.

The V gene is TRBV14, the J gene TRBJ1-2; 8 bases match TRBD1. This CDR3 has 14 amino acids. With 2 bases clipped from V and 8 bases from J, the junction kept 7 bases outside the gene matches. CDR1 SGHDN and CDR2 FVKESK come from the germline V gene. CDR3: CASSQRTGRRGYTF. In nucleotides, the CDR3 is TGTGCCAGCAGCCAACGGACAGGGCGACGCGGCTACACCTTC.

The rearrangement uses TRBV7-6 and TRBJ2-1; 11 bases agree with TRBD2. Unmatched junction bases numbered 8, after V lost 4 bases and J lost 6 bases. This CDR3 contains 16 residues. Germline CDR1 and CDR2: SGHVS and FNYEAQ. CDR3 sequence (DNA): TGTGCCAGCAGCTCCCCCGGGACTAGCGGCCGCAATGAGCAGTTCTTC. This encodes CASSSPGTSGRNEQFF.

This rearrangement joins TRBV7-8 to TRBJ1-1; unclear D gene. V dropped 7 bases and J dropped 11 bases, with 14 bases sitting between them. Germline CDR1 and CDR2: SGHVS and FQNEAQ. The CDR3 runs 11 residues. In DNA, the CDR3 is TGTGCCAGCACCTTGCAAACTTGGGCTTTCTTT. Protein product: CASTLQTWAFF.

The chain couples TRBV2 to TRBJ2-1; no clear D. The CDR3 runs to 13 residues. Trimming took off 5 bases at V and 2 bases at J, with 7 bases between the two ends. Per germline, CDR1 SNHLY and CDR2 FYNNEI. CDR3 in amino acids: CASSTGPYNEQFF. As DNA, the CDR3 is TGTGCCAGCAGTACTGGACCCTACAATGAGCAGTTCTTC.

This rearrangement joins TRBV6-2 or TRBV6-3 to TRBJ2-5, with D perhaps being TRBD1 or TRBD2 (5 bases each). CDR1 MNHEY and CDR2 SVGEGT come from the germline V gene. V lost 2 bases and J 5 bases, leaving 15 bases between the germline ends. The CDR3 totals 15 residues. CDR3 bases: TGTGCCAGCAGTTACGCGAGTTTGGGACGGGAGACCCAGTACTTC. Translating it yields CASSYASLGRETQYF.

The J gene is TRBJ2-7, the V gene TRBV29-1; 7 positions match TRBD1. Germline-derived CDR1 and CDR2 are SQVTM and ANQGSEA. The CDR3 runs 12 residues. V shed 7 bases and J 1 base; nucleotides not matched to a gene: 4. CDR3 DNA: TGCAGCGCCCGACAGGGTTCCTACGAGCAGTACTTC. The encoded protein is CSARQGSYEQYF.

V is TRBV6-1 and J is TRBJ2-7; D is ambiguous. Germline CDR1 is MNHNS and CDR2 is SASEGT. The CDR3 is made up of 14 amino acids. Trimming stripped 2 bases from V and 0 bases from J, with 8 bases between. CDR3 residues: CASSERADSYEQYF. CDR3 bases: TGTGCCAGCAGTGAACGAGCAGACTCCTACGAGCAGTACTTC.

The chain combines TRBV4-1 with TRBJ1-5; 10 positions agree with TRBD1. CDR1 is MGHRA and CDR2 is YSYEKL in the germline V gene. This CDR3 has 18 residues. The ends lost 3 bases at V and 0 bases at J; junction bases unmatched: 8. This CDR3 is CASSHGTGESGSNQPQHF. The CDR3 nucleotides read TGCGCCAGCAGCCATGGGACAGGGGAATCCGGTAGCAATCAGCCCCAGCATTTT.

The rearrangement joins TRBV28 to TRBJ2-5; 8 bases fit TRBD2. Germline CDR1 and CDR2: MDHEN and SYDVKM. The CDR3 totals 15 residues. V shed 4 bases and J 2 bases; nucleotides not matched to a gene: 6. CDR3 in amino acids: CASSSPGTRQETQYF. The CDR3 bases are TGTGCCAGCAGTTCCCCCGGGACTAGGCAAGAGACCCAGTACTTC.

The gene calls are TRBV2 and TRBJ2-3, with 8 bases that match TRBD2. The CDR3 consists of 17 residues. Germline lookup yields CDR1 SNHLY and CDR2 FYNNEI. The junction had 11 bases not matched to a gene; V was cut back by 3 bases and J by 3 bases. In nucleotides, the CDR3 is TGTGCCAGCAGTGACCCAGGGAGGGCGGGGGGAACAGATACGCAGTATTTT. This sequence encodes CASSDPGRAGGTDTQYF.

V gene TRBV10-3 combines with J gene TRBJ1-1, with D unresolved. CDR3 length: 13 amino acids. Looked up from germline, CDR1 is ENHRY and CDR2 is SYGVKD. Trimming shortened V by 9 bases and J by 2 bases, and 13 bases separated the two germline ends. CDR3 protein: CAIEDQLNTEAFF. CDR3 DNA sequence: TGTGCCATTGAGGATCAGCTAAACACTGAAGCTTTCTTT.

The rearrangement links TRBV9 to TRBJ2-2, with TRBD2 identical over 12 bases. V was pared by 0 bases and J by 6 bases, with 3 bases of the junction left unmatched. Germline V gene lookup returns CDR1 SGDLS and CDR2 YYNGEE. The CDR3 runs 16 residues. In DNA, the CDR3 is TGTGCCAGCAGCGTAGCTAGCGGGGGGGCCCCCGGGGAGCTGTTTTTT. This sequence encodes CASSVASGGAPGELFF.

The chain joins TRBV5-6 to TRBJ1-1; the match to TRBD1 covers 7 bases. The CDR3 has 14 amino acids. Germline CDR1 reads SGHDT; CDR2 reads YYEEEE. J gave up 4 bases and V 3 bases, and 6 bases lay outside the gene matches. The CDR3 spells CASSSDRNPTEAFF. CDR3 nucleotides: TGTGCCAGCAGCTCGGACAGGAACCCCACTGAAGCTTTCTTT.

The chain joins TRBV3-1 (or the pseudogene TRBV3-2) to TRBJ2-3; 7 nucleotides agree with TRBD1. CDR3 length: 13 residues. After removal of 4 bases from V and 6 bases from J, the junction contained 4 bases not matched to a gene. The germline CDR1 and CDR2 sequences are LGHDT and YNNKEL (reference sequence). This CDR3 reads CASSPTGLDTQYF. The CDR3 nucleotides are TGTGCCAGCAGCCCGACAGGGTTGGATACGCAGTATTTT.

The chain uses TRBV4-3 and TRBJ2-3; possibly TRBD2 for D (5 bases). With 4 bases removed from V and 6 bases from J, the gap between germline ends came to 11 bases. Germline CDR1 is LGHNA and CDR2 is YSLEER. The CDR3 totals 13 residues. As DNA, the CDR3 is TGCGCCAGCAGCCCCAGGAGAGGGGATACGCAGTATTTT. Translation gives CASSPRRGDTQYF.